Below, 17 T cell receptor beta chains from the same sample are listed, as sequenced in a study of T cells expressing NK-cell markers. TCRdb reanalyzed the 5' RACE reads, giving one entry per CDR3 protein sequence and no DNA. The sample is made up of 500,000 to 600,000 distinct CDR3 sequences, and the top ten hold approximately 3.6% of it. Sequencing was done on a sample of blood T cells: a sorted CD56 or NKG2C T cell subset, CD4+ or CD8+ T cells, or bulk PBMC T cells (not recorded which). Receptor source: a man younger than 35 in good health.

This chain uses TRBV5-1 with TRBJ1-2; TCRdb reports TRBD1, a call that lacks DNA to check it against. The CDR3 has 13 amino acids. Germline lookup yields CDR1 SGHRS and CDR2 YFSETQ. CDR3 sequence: CASSQGQAYGYTF.

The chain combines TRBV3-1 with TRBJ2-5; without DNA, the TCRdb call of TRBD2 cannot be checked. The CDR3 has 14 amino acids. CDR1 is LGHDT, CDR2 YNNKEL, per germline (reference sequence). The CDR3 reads CASSQLVSRETQYF.

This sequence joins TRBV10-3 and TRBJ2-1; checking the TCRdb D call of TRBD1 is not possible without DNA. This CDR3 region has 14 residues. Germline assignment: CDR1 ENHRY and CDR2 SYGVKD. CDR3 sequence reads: CAITTGQRNNEQFF.

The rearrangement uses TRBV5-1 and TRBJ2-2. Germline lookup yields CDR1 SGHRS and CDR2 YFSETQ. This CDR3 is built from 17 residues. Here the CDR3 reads CASSLVVAQPITGELFF. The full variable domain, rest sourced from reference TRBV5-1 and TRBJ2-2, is KAGVTQTPRYLIKTRGQQVTLSCSPISGHRSVSWYQQTPGQGLQFLFEYFSETQRNKGNFPGRFSGRQFSNSRSEMNVSTLELGDSALYLCASSLVVAQPITGELFFGEGSRLTVL.

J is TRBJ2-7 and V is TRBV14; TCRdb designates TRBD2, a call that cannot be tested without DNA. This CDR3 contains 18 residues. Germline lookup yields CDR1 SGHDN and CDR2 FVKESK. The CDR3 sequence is CASSQGLAGPGVSYEQYF.

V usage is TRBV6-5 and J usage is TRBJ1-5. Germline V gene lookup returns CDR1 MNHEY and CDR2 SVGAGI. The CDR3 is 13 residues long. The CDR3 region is CASSYTFEQPQHF.

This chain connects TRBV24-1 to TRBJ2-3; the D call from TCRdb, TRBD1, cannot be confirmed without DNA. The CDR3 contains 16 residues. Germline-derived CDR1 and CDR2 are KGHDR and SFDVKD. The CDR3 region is CATSSPRDSVTDTQYF.

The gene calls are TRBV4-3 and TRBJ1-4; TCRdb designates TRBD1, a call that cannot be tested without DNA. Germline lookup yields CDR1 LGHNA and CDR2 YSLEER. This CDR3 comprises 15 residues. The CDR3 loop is CASSLKDRDDEKLFF.

The CDR3 protein is CASTPAPGQGNTGELFF. The gene calls are TRBV5-1 and TRBJ2-2; with no DNA, the TCRdb D assignment of TRBD1 cannot be verified. The CDR3 has 17 residues. Germline V gene lookup returns CDR1 SGHRS and CDR2 YFSETQ.

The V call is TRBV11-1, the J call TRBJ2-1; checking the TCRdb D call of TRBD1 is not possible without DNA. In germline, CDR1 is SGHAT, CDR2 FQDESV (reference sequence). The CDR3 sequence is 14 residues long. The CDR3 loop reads CASTIQGRHNEQFF.

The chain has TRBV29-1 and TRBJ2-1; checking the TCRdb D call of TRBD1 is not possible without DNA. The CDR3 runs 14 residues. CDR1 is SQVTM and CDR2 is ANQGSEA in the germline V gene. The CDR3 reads CTSAPGQGIHEQFF.

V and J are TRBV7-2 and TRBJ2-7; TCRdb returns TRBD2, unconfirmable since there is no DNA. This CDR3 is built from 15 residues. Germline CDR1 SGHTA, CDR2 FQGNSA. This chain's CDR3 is CASSLVFRARHEQYF.

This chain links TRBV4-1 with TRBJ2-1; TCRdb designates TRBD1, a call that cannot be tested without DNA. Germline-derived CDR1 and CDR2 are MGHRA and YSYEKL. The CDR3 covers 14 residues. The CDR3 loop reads CASSQTGVHDEQFF.

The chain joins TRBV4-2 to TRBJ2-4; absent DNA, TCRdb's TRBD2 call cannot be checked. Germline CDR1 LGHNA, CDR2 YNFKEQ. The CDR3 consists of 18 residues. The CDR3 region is CASSQDLTSGIAKNIQYF.

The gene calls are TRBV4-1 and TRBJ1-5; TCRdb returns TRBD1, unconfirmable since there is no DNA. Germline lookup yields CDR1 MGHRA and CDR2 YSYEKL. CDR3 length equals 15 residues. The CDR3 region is CASSHAGTFNQPQHF.

CDR3 loop: CASSPGTGGVMENTGELFF. The chain employs TRBV12-3 or TRBV12-4 and TRBJ2-2; TCRdb designates TRBD1, a call that cannot be tested without DNA. CDR3 length: 19 amino acids.

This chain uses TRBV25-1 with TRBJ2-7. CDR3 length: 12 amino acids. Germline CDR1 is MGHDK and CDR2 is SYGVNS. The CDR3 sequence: CASSAGVWEQYF.